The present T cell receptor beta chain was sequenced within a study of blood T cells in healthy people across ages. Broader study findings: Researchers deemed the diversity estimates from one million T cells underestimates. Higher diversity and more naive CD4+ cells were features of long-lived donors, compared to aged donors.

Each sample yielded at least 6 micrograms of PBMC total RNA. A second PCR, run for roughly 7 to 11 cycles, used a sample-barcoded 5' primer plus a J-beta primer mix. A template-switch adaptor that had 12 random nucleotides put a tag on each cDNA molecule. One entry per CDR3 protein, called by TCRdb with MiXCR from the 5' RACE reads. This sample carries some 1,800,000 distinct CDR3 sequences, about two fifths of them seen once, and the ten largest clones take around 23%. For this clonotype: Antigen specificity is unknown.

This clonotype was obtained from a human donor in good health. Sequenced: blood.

DNA of the CDR3: TGTGCCAGCAGCACACAGGGAATGGCTAACTATGGCTACACCTTC. Translated: CASSTQGMANYGYTF. The V and J genes are TRBV7-9 and TRBJ1-2; possibly TRBD1 for D (6 bases). Trimming shortened V by 5 bases and J by 0 bases, and 13 bases separated the two germline ends. Per the germline V gene, CDR1 is SEHNR and CDR2 is FQNEAQ (reference sequence). The CDR3 consists of 15 residues.